The clone carrying this T cell receptor beta chain has only a few counts. Ligated cDNA underwent four rounds of PCR with nested alpha and beta constant region primers and SP2. Alpha and beta constant region primers primed reverse transcription for blood and skin samples. TCRdb re-called the 5' RACE reads through MiXCR, storing one row per CDR3 protein. Here the sample spans about 62,000 distinct CDR3 sequences, more than 6% being singletons. Per germline, CDR1 MNHEY and CDR2 SMNVEV (reference sequence). V shed 6 bases and J shed 5 bases, with 19 bases lying between them. This CDR3 has 15 residues. The library had UMIs added by 3' ligation of an oligonucleotide to TCR cDNA. RNA was extracted from approximately 2.6 ml of whole blood of healthy adults. This specimen comes from a study of naive and memory T cell subsets.

J is TRBJ1-1 and V is TRBV27, with D perhaps TRBD1 (5 bases). The sequence was collected from a female donor in good health. CDR3 nucleotides: TGTGCCAGCAGCCTCCTCAGGGTATATGGGACTGAAGCTTTCTTT. Residues: CASSLLRVYGTEAFF.